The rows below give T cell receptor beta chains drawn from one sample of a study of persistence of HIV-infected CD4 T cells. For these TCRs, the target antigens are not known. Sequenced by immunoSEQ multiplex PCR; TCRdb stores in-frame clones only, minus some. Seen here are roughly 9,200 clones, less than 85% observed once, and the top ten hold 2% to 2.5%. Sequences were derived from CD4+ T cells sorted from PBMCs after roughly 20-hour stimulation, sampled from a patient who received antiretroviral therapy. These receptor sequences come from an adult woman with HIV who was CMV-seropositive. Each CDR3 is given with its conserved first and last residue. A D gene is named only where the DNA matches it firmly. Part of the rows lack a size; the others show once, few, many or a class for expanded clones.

DNA: TGCGCCAGCAGCCCTGAGGGAACCACTAGCGGGAGGTACAATGAGCAGTTCTTC
CDR3: CASSPEGTTSGRYNEQFF
V: TRBV5-1
J: TRBJ2-1
D: TRBD2
size: NA

DNA: TGTGCCAGCAGACGGACAGGGGGCACCGGGGAGCTGTTTTTT
CDR3: CASRRTGGTGELFF
V: TRBV5-5
J: TRBJ2-2
D: TRBD1
size: few

DNA: TGTGCCAGCACTTACTCCGCGGGAGGGTACGAGCAGTACTTC
CDR3: CASTYSAGGYEQYF
V: TRBV28
J: TRBJ2-7
D: TRBD2
size: NA

DNA: TGTGCCAGCAGCCAAAGCAACGGGAAACTGTTTTTT
CDR3: CASSQSNGKLFF
V: TRBV3-1/TRBV3-2
J: TRBJ1-4
D: NA
size: NA

DNA: TGTGCCATCAGGTCCGGGACAGGGGTCGATACGCAGTATTTT
CDR3: CAIRSGTGVDTQYF
V: TRBV10-3
J: TRBJ2-3
D: TRBD1
size: NA

DNA: TGCGCCAGCAGTTCCTTAGGAAGGGCCCTAGGGGGGAATGAGCAGTTCTTC
CDR3: CASSSLGRALGGNEQFF
V: TRBV5-1
J: TRBJ2-1
D: NA
size: NA

DNA: TGTGCCAGCAGCCTACTGGGGGAGTCCACCTACTATGGCTACACCTTC
CDR3: CASSLLGESTYYGYTF
V: TRBV5-4
J: TRBJ1-2
D: NA
size: NA

DNA: TGTGCCATCACGCAGGGAGGAAACTCCTACAATGAGCAGTTCTTC
CDR3: CAITQGGNSYNEQFF
V: TRBV10-3
J: TRBJ2-1
D: NA
size: NA

DNA: TGTGCCACTTCAGAGGCATGGTCTTTTCGTGGCGAGCAGTACTTC
CDR3: CATSEAWSFRGEQYF
V: TRBV6-5
J: TRBJ2-7
D: NA
size: NA

DNA: TGTGCCAGCAGCCAAACTGGGGCCCTCCACACTGAAGCTTTCTTT
CDR3: CASSQTGALHTEAFF
V: TRBV11-3
J: TRBJ1-1
D: NA
size: NA

DNA: TGTGCCAGTAGTATTGGCCGCGGGAGGGCCTGGGGCACAGATACGCAGTATTTT
CDR3: CASSIGRGRAWGTDTQYF
V: TRBV19
J: TRBJ2-3
D: TRBD2
size: once